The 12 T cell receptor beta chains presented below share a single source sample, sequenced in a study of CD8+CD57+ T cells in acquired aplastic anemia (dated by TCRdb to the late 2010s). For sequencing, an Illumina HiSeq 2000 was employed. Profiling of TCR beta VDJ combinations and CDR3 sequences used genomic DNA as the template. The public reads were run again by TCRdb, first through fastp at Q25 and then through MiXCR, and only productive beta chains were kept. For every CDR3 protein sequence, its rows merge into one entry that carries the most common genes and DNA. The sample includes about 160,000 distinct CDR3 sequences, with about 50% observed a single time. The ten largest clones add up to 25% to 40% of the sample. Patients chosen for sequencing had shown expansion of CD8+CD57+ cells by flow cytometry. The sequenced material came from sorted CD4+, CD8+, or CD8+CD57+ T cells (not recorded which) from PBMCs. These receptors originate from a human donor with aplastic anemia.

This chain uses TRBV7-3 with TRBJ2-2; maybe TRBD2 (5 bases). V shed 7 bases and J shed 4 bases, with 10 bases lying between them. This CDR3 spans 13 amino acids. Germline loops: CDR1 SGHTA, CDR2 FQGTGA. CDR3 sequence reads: CASMEVGTGELFF. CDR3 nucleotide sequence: TGTGCCAGCATGGAGGTTGGCACCGGGGAGCTGTTTTTT.

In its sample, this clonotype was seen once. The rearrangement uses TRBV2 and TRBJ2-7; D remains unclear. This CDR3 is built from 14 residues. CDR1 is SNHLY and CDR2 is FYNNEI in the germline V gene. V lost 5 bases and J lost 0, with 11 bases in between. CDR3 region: CASSRAVYSYEQYF. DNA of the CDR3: TGTGCCAGCAGTAGGGCTGTCTACTCCTACGAGCAGTACTTC.

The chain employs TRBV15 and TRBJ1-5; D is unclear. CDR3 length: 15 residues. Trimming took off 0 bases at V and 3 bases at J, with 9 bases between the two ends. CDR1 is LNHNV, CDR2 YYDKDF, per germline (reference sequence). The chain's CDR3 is CATSRDSPTNQPQHF. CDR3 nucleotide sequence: TGTGCCACCAGCAGAGATTCACCGACCAATCAGCCCCAGCATTTT.

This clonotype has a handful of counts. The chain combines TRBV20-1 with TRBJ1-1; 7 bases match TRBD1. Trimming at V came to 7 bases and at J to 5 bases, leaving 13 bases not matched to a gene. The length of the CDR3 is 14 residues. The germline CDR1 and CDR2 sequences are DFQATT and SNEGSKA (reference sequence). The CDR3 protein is CSGRSPQGETEAFF. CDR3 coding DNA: TGCAGTGGCCGCAGTCCCCAGGGGGAAACTGAAGCTTTCTTT.

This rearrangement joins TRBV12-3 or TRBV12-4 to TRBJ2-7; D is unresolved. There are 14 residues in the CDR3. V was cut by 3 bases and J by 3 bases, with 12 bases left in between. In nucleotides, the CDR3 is TGTGCCAGCAGTTTGATGGCTACGGGCTACGAGCAGTACTTC. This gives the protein CASSLMATGYEQYF.

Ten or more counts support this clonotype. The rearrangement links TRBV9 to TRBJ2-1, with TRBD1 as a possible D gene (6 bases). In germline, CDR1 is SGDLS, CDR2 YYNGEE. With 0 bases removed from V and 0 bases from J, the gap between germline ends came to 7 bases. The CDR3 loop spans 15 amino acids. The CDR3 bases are TGTGCCAGCAGCGTAGGGACAGTCTCCTACAATGAGCAGTTCTTC. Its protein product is CASSVGTVSYNEQFF.

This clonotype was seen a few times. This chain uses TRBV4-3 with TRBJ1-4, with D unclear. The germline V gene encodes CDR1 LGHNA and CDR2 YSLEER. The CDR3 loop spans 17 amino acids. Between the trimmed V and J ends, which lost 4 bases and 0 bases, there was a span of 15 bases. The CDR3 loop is CASSPNLGGSTNEKLFF. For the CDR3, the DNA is TGCGCCAGCAGCCCTAACTTAGGAGGTTCAACTAATGAAAAACTGTTTTTT.

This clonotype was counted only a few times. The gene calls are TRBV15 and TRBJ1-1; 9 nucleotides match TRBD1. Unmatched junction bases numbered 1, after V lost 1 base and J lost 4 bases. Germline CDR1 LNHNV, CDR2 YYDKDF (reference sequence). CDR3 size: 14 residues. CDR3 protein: CATSRADRGTEAFF. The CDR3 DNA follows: TGTGCCACCAGCAGAGCGGACAGGGGCACTGAAGCTTTCTTT.

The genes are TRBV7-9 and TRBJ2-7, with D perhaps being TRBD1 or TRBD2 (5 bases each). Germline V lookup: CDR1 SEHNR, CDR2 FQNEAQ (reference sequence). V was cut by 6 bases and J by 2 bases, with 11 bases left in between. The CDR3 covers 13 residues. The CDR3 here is CASRGDGAYEQYF. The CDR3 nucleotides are TGTGCCAGCAGAGGGGACGGAGCCTACGAGCAGTACTTC.

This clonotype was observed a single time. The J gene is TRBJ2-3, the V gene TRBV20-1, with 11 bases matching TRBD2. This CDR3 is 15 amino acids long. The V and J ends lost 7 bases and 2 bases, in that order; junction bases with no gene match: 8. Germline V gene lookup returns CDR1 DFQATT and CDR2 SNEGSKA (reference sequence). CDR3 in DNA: TGCAGTGTCATAGCGGGAGGGCGGGTCACAGATACGCAGTATTTT. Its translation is CSVIAGGRVTDTQYF.

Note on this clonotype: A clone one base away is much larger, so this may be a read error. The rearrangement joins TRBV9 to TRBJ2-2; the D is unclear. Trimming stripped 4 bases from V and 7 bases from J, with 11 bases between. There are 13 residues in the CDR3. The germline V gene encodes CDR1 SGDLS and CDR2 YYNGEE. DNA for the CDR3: TGTGCCAGCAGCTCCACGGCTCTCGGGGAGCTGTTTTTT. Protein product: CASSSTALGELFF. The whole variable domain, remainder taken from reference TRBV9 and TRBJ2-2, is DSGVTQTPKHLITATGQRVTLRCSPRSGDLSVYWYQQSLDQGLQFLIQYYNGEERAKGNILERFSAQQFPDLHSELNLSSLELGDSALYFCASSSTALGELFFGEGSRLTVL.

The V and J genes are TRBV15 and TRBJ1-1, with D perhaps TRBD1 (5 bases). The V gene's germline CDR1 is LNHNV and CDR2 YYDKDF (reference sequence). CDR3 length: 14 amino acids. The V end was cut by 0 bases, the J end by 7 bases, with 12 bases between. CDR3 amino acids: CATSRDNGRGEAFF. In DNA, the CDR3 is TGTGCCACCAGCAGAGATAACGGGAGGGGTGAAGCTTTCTTT.